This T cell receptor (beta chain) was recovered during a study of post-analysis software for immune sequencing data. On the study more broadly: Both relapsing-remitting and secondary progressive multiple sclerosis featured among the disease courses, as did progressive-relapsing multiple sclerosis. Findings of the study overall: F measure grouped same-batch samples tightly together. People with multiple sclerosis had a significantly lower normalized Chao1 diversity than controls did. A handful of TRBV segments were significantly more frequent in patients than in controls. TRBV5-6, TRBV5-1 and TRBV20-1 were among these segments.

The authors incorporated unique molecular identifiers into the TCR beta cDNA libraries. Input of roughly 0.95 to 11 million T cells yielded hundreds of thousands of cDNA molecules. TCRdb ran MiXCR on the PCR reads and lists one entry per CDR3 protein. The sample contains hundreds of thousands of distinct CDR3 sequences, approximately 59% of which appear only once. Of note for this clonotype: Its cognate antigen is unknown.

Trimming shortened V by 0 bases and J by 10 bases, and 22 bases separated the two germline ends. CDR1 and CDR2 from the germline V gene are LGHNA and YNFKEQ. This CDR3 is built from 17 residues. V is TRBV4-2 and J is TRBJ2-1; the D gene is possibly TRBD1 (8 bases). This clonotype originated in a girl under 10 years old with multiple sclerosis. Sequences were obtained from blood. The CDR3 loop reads CASSQEGEGTGFREQFF. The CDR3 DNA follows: TGTGCCAGCAGCCAAGAGGGGGAGGGGACAGGCTTTCGCGAGCAGTTCTTC.